Listed here are 9 T cell receptor beta chains from one sample, sequenced in a study of Ad26.COV2.S vaccination and SARS-CoV-2 variants. Regarding treatment: roughly 18 received Ad26.COV2.S at low or high dose, single or two shots; about five received placebo; per-sample allocation not given. Samples were taken on day 63 after the first vaccine or placebo injection. Sequencing was performed with immunoSEQ multiplex PCR; in TCRdb, only in-frame clones are kept and a portion is missing. This sample has fewer than 400,000 clones, with 75% to 90% found just once. The sample consisted of peripheral blood, taken in a trial of Ad26.COV2.S vaccine versus placebo. The receptors come from a person between 18 and 60 years old who received the Ad26.COV2.S COVID-19 vaccine or a placebo.

The CDR3 DNA follows: TGCGCCAGCAGCCAAGATGGGACAGGGGCAACTAATGAAAAACTGTTTTTT. As protein: CASSQDGTGATNEKLFF. The gene calls are TRBV4-3 and TRBJ1-4, with 10 bases identical to TRBD1. Germline loops: CDR1 LGHNA, CDR2 YSLEER. This CDR3 spans 17 amino acids. Trimming removed 0 bases from V and 0 bases from J; junction bases left unmatched: 1.

This clone came up once. The rearrangement uses TRBV15 and TRBJ1-1; no firm D call. In germline, CDR1 is LNHNV, CDR2 YYDKDF (reference sequence). The length of the CDR3 is 13 residues. V shed 6 bases and J shed 3 bases, with 11 bases lying between them. This CDR3 reads CATRVGLDTEAFF. Here the CDR3 DNA reads TGTGCCACCAGAGTCGGGCTCGACACTGAAGCTTTCTTT.

This chain joins TRBV28 and TRBJ1-5, with unresolved D. Looked up from germline, CDR1 is MDHEN and CDR2 is SYDVKM. The V end lost 4 bases, the J end lost 10 bases, and 8 bases lay between the germline ends. CDR3 size: 11 residues. CDR3 region: CASSSEEPQHF. The CDR3 region has the DNA TGTGCCAGCAGTTCCGAGGAACCCCAGCATTTT.

This chain's CDR3 is CASSLAANREYF. The DNA of the CDR3 is TGTGCCAGCAGCTTGGCCGCAAACAGGGAGTACTTC. The chain employs TRBV5-6 and TRBJ2-7, with D possibly being TRBD1 (6 bases). The germline gives CDR1 SGHDT, CDR2 YYEEEE. CDR3 size: 12 residues. V dropped 0 bases and J dropped 11 bases, with 12 bases sitting between them.

This rearrangement joins TRBV28 to TRBJ2-1, with TRBD2 as a possible D gene (5 bases). There are 14 residues in the CDR3. V lost 3 bases to trimming and J lost 5 bases, with 11 bases between them. CDR1 is MDHEN and CDR2 is SYDVKM in the germline V gene. CDR3 residues: CASSFGEFNNEQFF. CDR3 sequence (DNA): TGTGCCAGCAGTTTTGGGGAGTTCAACAATGAGCAGTTCTTC.

The rearrangement joins TRBV11-2 to TRBJ1-4; TRBD1 is a possible D gene (5 bases). Trimming took off 4 bases at V and 5 bases at J, with 17 bases between the two ends. This CDR3 contains 16 residues. Germline CDR1 is SGHAT and CDR2 is FQNNGV. The chain's CDR3 is CASSSTAGLGNEKLFF. As DNA, the CDR3 is TGTGCCAGCAGCTCCACTGCAGGGTTGGGGAATGAAAAACTGTTTTTT. Supplemented by reference TRBV11-2 and TRBJ1-4, the full variable domain reads EAGVAQSPRYKIIEKRQSVAFWCNPISGHATLYWYQQILGQGPKLLIQFQNNGVVDDSQLPKDRFSAERLKGVDSTLKIQPAKLEDSAVYLCASSSTAGLGNEKLFFGSGTQLSVL.

V is TRBV30 and J is TRBJ2-3; TRBD1 matches at 7 bases. CDR1 GTSNPN and CDR2 SVGIG come from the germline V gene (reference sequence). The CDR3 extends over 12 amino acids. V shed 5 bases, J shed 3 bases, and the junction held 2 bases outside the gene matches. CDR3 sequence: CAWDRVTDTQYF. For the CDR3, the DNA is TGTGCCTGGGACAGGGTAACAGATACGCAGTATTTT.

This chain joins TRBV2 and TRBJ1-1; 7 nucleotides line up with TRBD1. Germline trimming cut 7 bases from V and 7 bases from J; bases unmatched to any gene: 15. Germline V CDR1 and CDR2: SNHLY, FYNNEI. The CDR3 has 15 residues. In DNA, the CDR3 is TGTGCCAGCAACGGGAGGTCCGGGACAGCATATGAAGCTTTCTTT. Its protein product is CASNGRSGTAYEAFF.

The chain employs TRBV7-2 and TRBJ1-2, with D unclear. This CDR3 is built from 14 residues. Germline lookup yields CDR1 SGHTA and CDR2 FQGNSA. Trimming left V 0 bases short and J 1 base short, with 6 bases between. The CDR3 region has the DNA TGTGCCAGCAGCTTAGCGTCTGTTAACTATGGCTACACCTTC. Residues: CASSLASVNYGYTF.